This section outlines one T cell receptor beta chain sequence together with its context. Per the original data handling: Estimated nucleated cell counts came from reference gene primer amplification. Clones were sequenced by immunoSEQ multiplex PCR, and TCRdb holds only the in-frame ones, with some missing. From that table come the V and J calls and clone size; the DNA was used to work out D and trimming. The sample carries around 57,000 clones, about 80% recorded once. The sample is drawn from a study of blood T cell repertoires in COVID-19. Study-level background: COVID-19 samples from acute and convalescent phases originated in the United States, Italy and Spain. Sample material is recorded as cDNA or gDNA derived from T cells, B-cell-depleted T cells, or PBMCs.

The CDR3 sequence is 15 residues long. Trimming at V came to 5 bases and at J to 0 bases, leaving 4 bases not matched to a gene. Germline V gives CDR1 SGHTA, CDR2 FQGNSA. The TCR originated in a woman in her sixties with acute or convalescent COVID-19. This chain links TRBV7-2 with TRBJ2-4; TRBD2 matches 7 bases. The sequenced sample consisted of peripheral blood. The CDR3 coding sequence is TGTGCCAGCAGCACCGGGGGGACAGCCAAAAACATTCAGTACTTC. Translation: CASSTGGTAKNIQYF.